This passage covers 13 T cell receptor beta chains from one sample sequenced in a study of CD8 T cells in Susac syndrome. Random hexamers were used to reverse transcribe about 0.5 to 1 ug of RNA. TCRdb processed the immunoSEQ multiplex PCR reads anew with MiXCR; each CDR3 protein has one entry. The repertoire consists of some 150,000 distinct CDR3 sequences, with 94% occurring once and the leading ten covering 0.25% to 0.3%. The sequenced material came from CD8+ T cells from PBMCs. The origin of the receptors is a human donor in good health.

In its sample, this clonotype was seen once. The chain combines TRBV4-2 with TRBJ2-6, with D perhaps being TRBD1 or TRBD2 (5 bases each). This CDR3 has 17 amino acids. The germline V gene has CDR1 LGHNA and CDR2 YNFKEQ. V was shortened by 1 base and J by 4 bases, with 14 bases between the two germline ends. The CDR3 spells CASSQVVMGVGANVLTF. The CDR3 DNA sequence: TGTGCCAGCAGCCAAGTGGTTATGGGGGTCGGGGCCAACGTCCTGACTTTC.

The rearrangement uses TRBV7-6 and TRBJ2-3, with 11 bases identical to TRBD2. The CDR3 covers 16 residues. The germline CDR1 and CDR2 sequences are SGHVS and FNYEAQ. J gave up 6 bases and V 3 bases, and 8 bases lay outside the gene matches. CDR3 sequence (DNA): TGTGCCAGCAGCTTCGTACTAGCGGGAGTGGGTGATACGCAGTATTTT. Translated, it gives CASSFVLAGVGDTQYF.

The rearrangement links TRBV7-2 to TRBJ2-3; no reliable D call. The germline CDR1 and CDR2 sequences are SGHTA and FQGNSA. The CDR3 covers 14 residues. Trimming stripped 1 base from V and 4 bases from J, with 9 bases between. CDR3 DNA sequence: TGTGCCAGCAGCTTAGGGGCAGTTGCAGATACGCAGTATTTT. It specifies CASSLGAVADTQYF.

The V gene is TRBV29-1, the J gene TRBJ2-7; TRBD2 might be the D (5 bases). The V end lost 2 bases, the J end lost 1 base, and 15 bases lay between the germline ends. Germline CDR1 SQVTM, CDR2 ANQGSEA. The CDR3 consists of 15 residues. This chain's CDR3 is CSVEISGSPSYEQYF. CDR3 coding DNA: TGCAGCGTTGAAATATCGGGGTCGCCTTCCTACGAGCAGTACTTC.

The V and J genes are TRBV20-1 and TRBJ2-2; tentatively, D is TRBD2 (6 bases). Germline V gene data show CDR1 as DFQATT and CDR2 as SNEGSKA (reference sequence). Trimming removed 5 bases from V and 2 bases from J, with 18 bases in between. This CDR3 contains 16 residues. The CDR3 protein is CSAQVVGLVNTGELFF. In nucleotides, the CDR3 is TGCAGTGCTCAAGTGGTGGGACTGGTTAACACCGGGGAGCTGTTTTTT.

V usage is TRBV29-1 and J usage is TRBJ1-1; D might be TRBD1 (6 bases). This CDR3 is built from 13 residues. Germline assignment: CDR1 SQVTM and CDR2 ANQGSEA. V lost 7 bases to trimming and J lost 4 bases, with 16 bases between them. The CDR3 loop reads CSAGPGAVTEAFF. DNA of the CDR3: TGCAGCGCCGGACCGGGGGCTGTCACTGAAGCTTTCTTT. The whole variable domain, remainder taken from reference TRBV29-1 and TRBJ1-1, is SAVISQKPSRDICQRGTSLTIQCQVDSQVTMMFWYRQQPGQSLTLIATANQGSEATYESGFVIDKFPISRPNLTFSTLTVSNMSPEDSSIYLCSAGPGAVTEAFFGQGTRLTVV.

V and J are TRBV7-9 and TRBJ2-1; a weak D match, TRBD1 (5 bases). The ends were cut back, 1 base at V and 8 bases at J, with 18 bases in the middle. The CDR3 contains 16 residues. CDR1 and CDR2 from the germline V gene are SEHNR and FQNEAQ (reference sequence). The CDR3 DNA reads TGTGCCAGCAGCTTAGGTGTATGGCAGGGATCCGATGAGCAGTTCTTC. Translating it yields CASSLGVWQGSDEQFF.

This rearrangement joins TRBV28 to TRBJ2-7; a possible D gene is TRBD2 (6 bases). The CDR3 covers 11 residues. Germline assignment: CDR1 MDHEN and CDR2 SYDVKM. Trimming left V 8 bases short and J 3 bases short, with 8 bases between. This CDR3 reads CASGRLYEQYF. CDR3 nucleotide sequence: TGTGCCAGCGGGAGGCTCTACGAGCAGTACTTC. Filled out from reference TRBV28 and TRBJ2-7, the complete variable domain reads DVKVTQSSRYLVKRTGEKVFLECVQDMDHENMFWYRQDPGLGLRLIYFSYDVKMKEKGDIPEGYSVSREKKERFSLILESASTNQTSMYLCASGRLYEQYFGPGTRLTVT.

This clonotype was counted between two and nine times. This sequence joins TRBV4-1 and TRBJ2-7; 7 nucleotides align to TRBD1. The CDR3 totals 14 residues. V dropped 1 base and J dropped 3; count of bases not matched to a gene: 3. Germline CDR1 is MGHRA and CDR2 is YSYEKL. The CDR3 loop is CASSQARGSYEQYF. The CDR3 coding sequence is TGCGCCAGCAGCCAAGCCAGGGGGAGCTACGAGCAGTACTTC.

The chain joins TRBV4-2 to TRBJ2-1; D may be TRBD1 (6 bases). The CDR3 contains 17 residues. V lost 0 bases to trimming and J lost 6 bases, with 18 bases between them. Per the germline V gene, CDR1 is LGHNA and CDR2 is YNFKEQ. The CDR3 loop reads CASSQDIQGLMGNEQFF. In DNA form, the CDR3 reads TGTGCCAGCAGCCAAGATATACAGGGTCTGATGGGCAATGAGCAGTTCTTC.

The V and J genes are TRBV28 and TRBJ2-3; D gene unclear. The length of the CDR3 is 15 residues. Trimming removed 5 bases at V and 0 bases at J, with 12 bases between. Germline lookup yields CDR1 MDHEN and CDR2 SYDVKM. The CDR3 sequence is CASSPTGPSTDTQYF. In DNA form, the CDR3 reads TGTGCCAGCAGTCCTACGGGTCCTAGCACAGATACGCAGTATTTT.

The rearrangement uses TRBV7-2 and TRBJ2-5, with no clear D. The length of the CDR3 is 13 residues. In germline, CDR1 is SGHTA, CDR2 FQGNSA. Between the trimmed V and J ends, which lost 1 base and 5 bases, there was a span of 8 bases. CDR3 DNA: TGTGCCAGCAGCTTAGGTGTGATGGAGACCCAGTACTTC. This sequence encodes CASSLGVMETQYF. Filled out from reference TRBV7-2 and TRBJ2-5, the complete variable domain reads GAGVSQSPSNKVTEKGKDVELRCDPISGHTALYWYRQSLGQGLEFLIYFQGNSAPDKSGLPSDRFSAERTGGSVSTLTIQRTQQEDSAVYLCASSLGVMETQYFGPGTRLLVL.

Remarks on this clonotype: At one end the junction does not follow the germline gene, possibly because of a read error. V gene TRBV12-3 or TRBV12-4 combines with J gene TRBJ2-7; 16 bases align to TRBD2. This CDR3 is 14 amino acids long. CDR3 bases: TGTGCCAGCAGCCTGGGACTAGCGGGAGGGCCGGGTGTCTTC. Its protein product is CASSLGLAGGPGVF.